The 28 T cell receptor beta chains listed next were all sequenced from one sample in a study of blood T cells in healthy people across ages. A second PCR of about 7 to 11 cycles used a sample-barcoded 5' primer and a J-beta primer mix. TCRdb passed the 5' RACE reads through MiXCR, listing each CDR3 protein once. In the table there are fewer than 600,000 distinct CDR3 sequences, about 28% of which are singletons. These same data were also listed under a study on T cells of mothers and their children.

The sequenced material came from blood. All receptors derive from a boy between 2 and 10 years old in good health.

The J gene is TRBJ1-2, the V gene TRBV10-3, with a possible D match to TRBD1 (5 bases). The V and J ends lost 10 bases and 4 bases respectively, with 25 bases between them. The CDR3 loop spans 16 amino acids. Germline assignment: CDR1 ENHRY and CDR2 SYGVKD. DNA for the CDR3: TGTGCCACCAACGATGGACATCCTTACCAGAGCTATGGCTACACCTTC. It is translated as CATNDGHPYQSYGYTF.

Comment on this clonotype: It may be a read error: a sequence one base away is much more abundant. This rearrangement joins TRBV7-3 to TRBJ2-4, with 8 bases that match TRBD1. V lost 5 bases and J lost 3; bases outside the gene matches: 6. Per the germline V gene, CDR1 is SGHTA and CDR2 is FQGTGA. The CDR3 has 15 amino acids. The CDR3 DNA sequence: TGTGCCAGCAGCAAAGCAGGGGGCAGCAAAAACATTCAGTACTTC. This translates into CASSKAGGSKNIQYF.

The table lists this clonotype with a few counts. V is TRBV4-3 and J is TRBJ1-2, with D perhaps TRBD1 (5 bases). CDR1 and CDR2 from the germline V gene are LGHNA and YSLEER. There are 17 residues in the CDR3. V lost 4 bases to trimming and J lost 2 bases, with 20 bases between them. CDR3 in DNA: TGCGCCAGCAGCCTTCGGGACTCACCCATAATCAACTATGGCTACACCTTC. This gives the protein CASSLRDSPIINYGYTF.

This clonotype was seen only a few times. The rearrangement joins TRBV6-1 to TRBJ2-5, with TRBD2 matching over 14 bases. Near its end, the DNA agrees better with TRBJ2-7, so the J call may be wrong. This CDR3 contains 17 residues. Germline V CDR1 and CDR2: MNHNS, SASEGT. The CDR3: CAISKRGLAGVNHEQYF. The CDR3, as DNA: TGTGCCATCTCGAAAAGGGGACTAGCGGGAGTGAACCACGAGCAGTACTTC.

The V call is TRBV7-6, the J call TRBJ2-1, with D tentatively TRBD1 (6 bases). The CDR3 totals 15 residues. Germline-derived CDR1 and CDR2 are SGHVS and FNYEAQ. V was shortened by 3 bases and J by 6 bases, with 15 bases between the two germline ends. CDR3 sequence (DNA): TGTGCCAGCAGCTTCGTCTCCCAGGGGTTCAATGAGCAGTTCTTC. Protein sequence: CASSFVSQGFNEQFF.

This clonotype was recorded a few times. The CDR3 nucleotides read TGCGCCAGCGGGGTCGCCCGGGAGACCCAGTACTTC. Translated, it gives CASGVARETQYF. J is TRBJ2-5 and V is TRBV10-2, with D unresolved. The length of the CDR3 is 12 residues. Germline CDR1 is WSHSY and CDR2 is SAAADI. The V end was cut by 8 bases, the J end by 5 bases, with 12 bases between.

This clonotype was seen a handful of times. The chain carries TRBV2 and TRBJ1-1; no definite D call. V dropped 7 bases and J dropped 3 bases, with 6 bases sitting between them. Germline loops: CDR1 SNHLY, CDR2 FYNNEI. The CDR3 sequence is 11 residues long. The CDR3 loop reads CASTPDTEAFF. The CDR3 DNA reads as TGTGCCAGCACGCCGGACACTGAAGCTTTCTTT.

In DNA, the CDR3 is TGTGCCAGCAGCCACGGGTCAGGGGGATACAATCAGCCCCAGCATTTT. Amino acids: CASSHGSGGYNQPQHF. The rearrangement links TRBV7-2 to TRBJ1-5; TRBD1 matches at 7 bases. Germline trimming cut 5 bases from V and 3 bases from J; bases unmatched to any gene: 10. CDR1 and CDR2 (germline): SGHTA, FQGNSA. This CDR3 is built from 16 residues.

This clonotype was seen only a few times. The chain links TRBV6-2 or TRBV6-3 to TRBJ2-5, with 8 bases aligning to TRBD2. Germline CDR1 is MNHEY and CDR2 is SVGEGT. The CDR3 has 15 residues. Unmatched junction bases numbered 6, after V lost 2 bases and J lost 4 bases. The CDR3 nucleotides are TGTGCCAGCAGTTACGCGGCGGGAGGAGTAGAGACCCAGTACTTC. Amino acids: CASSYAAGGVETQYF.

This clonotype turned up a few times. The chain employs TRBV6-6 and TRBJ2-5; the D gene is possibly TRBD2 (5 bases). Germline V gene lookup returns CDR1 MNHNY and CDR2 SVGAGI (reference sequence). The CDR3 runs 12 residues. Trimming left V 8 bases short and J 4 bases short, with 11 bases between. As DNA, the CDR3 is TGTGCCAGCGCGACGGGGTTAGAGACCCAGTACTTC. Protein sequence: CASATGLETQYF.

The chain employs TRBV18 and TRBJ2-7; TRBD1 might be the D (6 bases). Germline CDR1 reads KGHSH; CDR2 reads LQKENI. V was clipped by 3 bases and J by 4 bases, with 10 bases between them. This CDR3 has 13 amino acids. In DNA, the CDR3 is TGTGCCAGCTCACCGGCACAGGGTTACGAGCAGTACTTC. Its translation: CASSPAQGYEQYF.

The chain carries TRBV7-2 and TRBJ2-5, with a weak D call TRBD2 (6 bases). The end of the DNA aligns better with TRBJ2-7, so the J call may be wrong. This CDR3 contains 15 residues. CDR1 SGHTA and CDR2 FQGNSA come from the germline V gene. This CDR3 is CASSPRARENYEQYF. Written as DNA, the CDR3 is TGTGCCAGCAGCCCTCGAGCCCGGGAGAACTACGAGCAGTACTTC.

The genes are TRBV19 and TRBJ1-1; unclear D gene. CDR3 size: 10 residues. Germline V gives CDR1 LNHDA, CDR2 SQIVND (reference sequence). Trimming removed 7 bases from V and 7 bases from J, with 7 bases in between. The CDR3, as DNA: TGTGCCAGTATTGACCGTGAAGCTTTCTTT. Translated: CASIDREAFF. Filled out from reference TRBV19 and TRBJ1-1, the complete variable domain reads DGGITQSPKYLFRKEGQNVTLSCEQNLNHDAMYWYRQDPGQGLRLIYYSQIVNDFQKGDIAEGYSVSREKKESFPLTVTSAQKNPTAFYLCASIDREAFFGQGTRLTVV.

This clonotype was detected only a few times. J is TRBJ1-5 and V is TRBV12-3 or TRBV12-4; D uncertain. Trimming pared 2 bases from V and 5 bases from J, leaving 10 bases between. The CDR3 has 14 amino acids. CDR3 bases: TGTGCCAGCAGTTTACGTTCTTGGGATCAGCCCCAGCATTTT. It specifies CASSLRSWDQPQHF.

On this clonotype itself: This may stem from a read error, because a much larger clone lies one nucleotide away. This chain joins TRBV7-9 and TRBJ2-5; no clear D. The J call may be in error: the DNA end matches TRBJ2-1 better. The CDR3 loop spans 12 amino acids. Germline V gene data show CDR1 as SEHNR and CDR2 as FQNEAQ (reference sequence). The CDR3 loop reads CVSSLAGHEQFF. CDR3 DNA sequence: TGTGTCAGCAGCTTAGCCGGGCATGAGCAGTTCTTC.

This clonotype was seen more than once but under ten times. The J gene is TRBJ1-4, the V gene TRBV20-1; TRBD1 matches 11 bases. V dropped 1 base and J dropped 3; count of bases not matched to a gene: 7. The CDR3 length is 17 residues. Germline V lookup: CDR1 DFQATT, CDR2 SNEGSKA (reference sequence). In DNA form, the CDR3 reads TGCAGTGCTAGAGCGTTGGGACAGGGGGGAGCTAATGAAAAACTGTTTTTT. Its translation: CSARALGQGGANEKLFF.

The chain carries TRBV3-1 and TRBJ2-6; 7 nucleotides match TRBD1. With V trimmed by 2 bases and J by 1 base, 5 bases remained unmatched. The CDR3 runs 17 residues. Germline lookup yields CDR1 LGHDT and CDR2 YNNKEL (reference sequence). CDR3 sequence: CASSQRDSPSGANVLTF. CDR3 nucleotide sequence: TGTGCCAGCAGCCAAAGGGACAGCCCATCTGGGGCCAACGTCCTGACTTTC.

V is TRBV29-1 and J is TRBJ2-7; D gene ambiguous. CDR3 size: 12 residues. Germline V gene data show CDR1 as SQVTM and CDR2 as ANQGSEA. V lost 4 bases to trimming and J lost 5 bases, with 12 bases between them. In nucleotides, the CDR3 is TGCAGCGTTGGCCCGGCCTACCACGAGCAGTACTTC. This translates into CSVGPAYHEQYF.

This clonotype has ten or more counts. The genes are TRBV7-9 and TRBJ2-5; D gene uncertain. V dropped 5 bases and J dropped 5 bases, with 6 bases sitting between them. The CDR3 is 11 residues long. Germline-derived CDR1 and CDR2 are SEHNR and FQNEAQ (reference sequence). The CDR3 region is CASSASETQYF. The CDR3, as DNA: TGTGCCAGCAGCGCCTCGGAGACCCAGTACTTC.

There are a few counts of this clonotype. V is TRBV7-9 and J is TRBJ2-7, with TRBD1 matching over 11 bases. After removal of 6 bases from V and 2 bases from J, the junction contained 6 bases not matched to a gene. There are 15 residues in the CDR3. The germline V gene has CDR1 SEHNR and CDR2 FQNEAQ (reference sequence). The CDR3 reads CASRYGQGAPYEQYF. CDR3 DNA sequence: TGTGCCAGCAGATACGGACAGGGGGCGCCCTACGAGCAGTACTTC.

Only a few counts were recorded for this clonotype. V gene TRBV14 combines with J gene TRBJ1-1; possible D gene TRBD1, 5 bases. The CDR3 contains 13 residues. Trimming cost V 4 bases and J 3 bases, with 9 bases left between them. CDR1 and CDR2 (germline): SGHDN, FVKESK. CDR3 region: CASSPGTYTEAFF. The CDR3 bases are TGTGCCAGCAGCCCTGGGACCTACACTGAAGCTTTCTTT.

This clonotype has a count of ten or more. As DNA, the CDR3 is TGTGCCAGCAGTTTATCCGGCGAGCAGTACTTC. Protein product: CASSLSGEQYF. This chain uses TRBV12-3 or TRBV12-4 with TRBJ2-7, with D uncertain. V was cut by 2 bases and J by 6 bases, with 5 bases left in between. This CDR3 contains 11 residues.

This clonotype turned up a few times. This sequence joins TRBV6-5 and TRBJ2-5; 7 bases match TRBD2. V lost 6 bases, J lost 3 bases, and 7 bases stayed unmatched. Germline assignment: CDR1 MNHEY and CDR2 SVGAGI. The CDR3 loop spans 14 amino acids. The CDR3 nucleotides read TGTGCCAGCAGCACTAGCGAGATAGAAGAGACCCAGTACTTC. Its protein product is CASSTSEIEETQYF.

The chain employs TRBV9 and TRBJ2-1, with D unresolved. Looked up from germline, CDR1 is SGDLS and CDR2 is YYNGEE. Trimming took 4 bases from V and 4 from J, leaving 15 bases between them. This CDR3 is 15 amino acids long. The CDR3 loop reads CASSPDGVSYNEQFF. For the CDR3, the DNA is TGTGCCAGCAGCCCCGACGGAGTCTCGTACAATGAGCAGTTCTTC.

The chain recombines TRBV9 with TRBJ1-4, with 7 bases fitting TRBD1. Looked up from germline, CDR1 is SGDLS and CDR2 is YYNGEE. The CDR3 runs to 15 residues. V was clipped by 4 bases and J by 8 bases; unmatched bases: 11. This CDR3 reads CASSLQPGQKEKLFF. For the CDR3, the DNA is TGTGCCAGCAGCCTCCAACCGGGACAGAAGGAAAAACTGTTTTTT.

The rearrangement uses TRBV5-3 and TRBJ1-4; D ambiguous. TRBV5-3 is noted as an ORF with a role that remains uncertain. The CDR3 runs to 13 residues. Trimming stripped 8 bases from V and 8 bases from J, with 16 bases between. The CDR3 is CASSLTITEKLFF. In DNA form, the CDR3 reads TGTGCCAGCAGCCTTACAATTACCGAAAAACTGTTTTTT.

This chain links TRBV7-2 with TRBJ2-5; D may be TRBD2 (5 bases). CDR3 size: 15 residues. Trimming took off 7 bases at V and 4 bases at J, with 19 bases between the two ends. CDR1 and CDR2 (germline): SGHTA, FQGNSA. CDR3 loop: CASKSENLLGETQYF. CDR3 coding DNA: TGTGCCAGCAAATCGGAAAATCTACTAGGAGAGACCCAGTACTTC.

The chain links TRBV6-1 to TRBJ1-3; tentative D call: TRBD1 (5 bases). Germline V gene sequence: CDR1 MNHNS, CDR2 SASEGT. Trimming took off 6 bases at V and 8 bases at J, with 20 bases between the two ends. The CDR3 runs to 15 residues. The CDR3 is CASRKGDSSWHTIYF. In DNA, the CDR3 is TGTGCCAGCAGGAAGGGCGACAGCAGTTGGCACACCATATATTTT.